The 17 T cell receptor beta chains presented below share a single source sample, sequenced in a study of blood T cell repertoires in COVID-19. Using immunoSEQ multiplex PCR, the repertoire was profiled, and TCRdb retains in-frame clones only, with some absent. This repertoire shows approximately 210,000 clones, 70% to 85% found once; its top ten account for approximately 3.1%. The sequencing input was PBMCs or T cells enriched from blood (not recorded which). The receptor source for this set is a woman aged 60 to 75 who had recovered from COVID-19.

This rearrangement joins TRBV10-1 to TRBJ2-2; 8 nucleotides align to TRBD2. Germline trimming cut 6 bases from V and 4 bases from J; bases unmatched to any gene: 7. The CDR3 has 15 amino acids. The germline V gene has CDR1 WNHNN and CDR2 SYGVQD (reference sequence). The CDR3 DNA reads TGCGCCAGCAGCCCAGGGGCGGGGGGCACCGGGGAGCTGTTTTTT. Protein product: CASSPGAGGTGELFF.

This rearrangement joins TRBV19 to TRBJ2-4; D perhaps matches TRBD2 (6 bases). The CDR3 loop spans 15 amino acids. The V gene lost 5 bases and the J gene lost 1 base, with 12 bases spanning the gap. Germline CDR1 is LNHDA and CDR2 is SQIVND (reference sequence). CDR3 in DNA: TGTGCCAGTAGTCCGCGGAGGGCGGCCAAAAACATTCAGTACTTC. Residues: CASSPRRAAKNIQYF.

V and J are TRBV7-2 and TRBJ2-3, with 8 bases matching TRBD2. V lost 1 base, J lost 0 bases, and 6 bases stayed unmatched. Germline values: CDR1 SGHTA, CDR2 FQGNSA. This CDR3 region has 17 residues. As DNA, the CDR3 is TGTGCCAGCAGCTTAGGCGGGGGGTTTACTAGCACAGATACGCAGTATTTT. Translated: CASSLGGGFTSTDTQYF.

The chain joins TRBV10-3 to TRBJ1-5; TRBD1 agrees at 9 bases. The CDR3 is made up of 14 amino acids. After removal of 10 bases from V and 4 bases from J, the junction contained 8 bases not matched to a gene. The V gene's germline CDR1 is ENHRY and CDR2 SYGVKD. The CDR3 sequence is CATDPDRGNQPQHF. The CDR3 DNA reads as TGTGCCACTGACCCAGACAGGGGGAATCAGCCCCAGCATTTT.

The V gene is TRBV27, the J gene TRBJ1-1; 11 positions agree with TRBD1. Per the germline V gene, CDR1 is MNHEY and CDR2 is SMNVEV (reference sequence). The CDR3 consists of 15 residues. V gave up 6 bases and J gave up 12 bases; unmatched junction bases: 15. CDR3 nucleotides: TGTGCCAGCAGCCGAACATTCGGGACAGGGGGTAAATCTTTCTTT. Its translation is CASSRTFGTGGKSFF.

The chain carries TRBV5-1 and TRBJ2-5; 11 bases align to TRBD2. Germline-derived CDR1 and CDR2 are SGHRS and YFSETQ. This CDR3 is 18 amino acids long. V dropped 1 base and J dropped 0; count of bases not matched to a gene: 8. The CDR3 protein is CASSLRLAGGTYQETQYF. The CDR3 nucleotides are TGCGCCAGCAGCTTGAGGCTAGCGGGGGGCACGTACCAAGAGACCCAGTACTTC.

In this sample, this clone turned up once. The CDR3 sequence is CASSSGVEQYF. As DNA, the CDR3 is TGTGCCAGCAGTTCCGGGGTAGAGCAGTACTTC. V gene TRBV27 combines with J gene TRBJ2-7, with D possibly TRBD2 on 5 matching bases. CDR1 and CDR2 (germline): MNHEY, SMNVEV (reference sequence). V lost 4 bases and J lost 7, with 8 bases in between. This CDR3 spans 11 amino acids.

The V gene is TRBV11-2, the J gene TRBJ1-3; D may be TRBD1 (5 bases). The V gene lost 3 bases and the J gene lost 4 bases, with 13 bases spanning the gap. Germline values: CDR1 SGHAT, CDR2 FQNNGV. The CDR3 covers 15 residues. DNA of the CDR3: TGTGCCAGCAGCTTCGGAGGGGAGTCCGGAAACACCATATATTTT. It specifies CASSFGGESGNTIYF.

The V call is TRBV2, the J call TRBJ1-6, with no clear D. Germline V gene sequence: CDR1 SNHLY, CDR2 FYNNEI. The CDR3 has 15 residues. V gave up 1 base and J gave up 0 bases, with 4 bases separating them. The CDR3 nucleotides read TGTGCCAGCAGTGAAGGGCACTCCTATAATTCACCCCTCCACTTT. Residues: CASSEGHSYNSPLHF.

The chain carries TRBV3-1 (or the pseudogene TRBV3-2) and TRBJ2-7; no firm D call. The germline CDR1 and CDR2 sequences are LGHDT and YNNKEL (reference sequence). This CDR3 has 15 residues. V was trimmed by 0 bases and J by 3 bases, leaving 12 bases between them. The CDR3 DNA reads as TGTGCCAGCAGCCAAGATCAACAGCTCAGCTACGAGCAGTACTTC. It translates to CASSQDQQLSYEQYF.

This chain connects TRBV25-1 to TRBJ2-6; D not certain. The germline V gene has CDR1 MGHDK and CDR2 SYGVNS. Trimming cost V 1 base and J 0 bases, with 7 bases left between them. The CDR3 contains 16 residues. The DNA of the CDR3 is TGTGCCAGCAGTGAATTTGAGAGCTCTGGGGCCAACGTCCTGACTTTC. This sequence encodes CASSEFESSGANVLTF.

V is TRBV7-3 and J is TRBJ2-2; weak D call: TRBD1 (6 bases). Germline CDR1 SGHTA, CDR2 FQGTGA. The V end was cut by 2 bases, the J end by 3 bases, with 13 bases between. CDR3 length: 16 amino acids. Written as DNA, the CDR3 is TGTGCCAGCAGCTTACTTGGGACACCCTACACCGGGGAGCTGTTTTTT. Residues: CASSLLGTPYTGELFF.

V gene TRBV5-1 combines with J gene TRBJ2-5, with TRBD2 matching 16 bases. The CDR3 extends over 16 amino acids. CDR1 SGHRS and CDR2 YFSETQ come from the germline V gene. V shed 4 bases, J shed 3 bases, and the junction held 3 bases outside the gene matches. The CDR3 DNA follows: TGCGCCAGCAGCGGCGGGACTAGCGGGAGGGAAGAGACCCAGTACTTC. Encoded protein: CASSGGTSGREETQYF.

The chain couples TRBV9 to TRBJ2-7; TRBD2 is a possible D gene (5 bases). Germline lookup yields CDR1 SGDLS and CDR2 YYNGEE. This CDR3 contains 15 residues. Trimming shortened V by 4 bases and J by 3 bases, and 17 bases separated the two germline ends. This chain's CDR3 is CASSPTSGSSYEQYF. In DNA, the CDR3 is TGTGCCAGCAGCCCCACCAGCGGTTCAAGCTACGAGCAGTACTTC.

CDR3 sequence reads: CASSEPPAGGYTGELFF. CDR3 in DNA: TGTGCCAGCAGTGAACCCCCCGCGGGAGGGTACACCGGGGAGCTGTTTTTT. The genes are TRBV25-1 and TRBJ2-2, with 9 bases aligning to TRBD2. The CDR3 has 17 residues. With V trimmed by 2 bases and J by 3 bases, 7 bases remained unmatched. CDR1 and CDR2 from the germline V gene are MGHDK and SYGVNS.

The CDR3, as DNA: TGCGCCAGCAGTCAAAAACCCGATCGCCCACCTCGGGAAGCTTTCTTT. It codes for CASSQKPDRPPREAFF. The genes are TRBV23-1 and TRBJ1-1; D remains unclear. TRBV23-1 is an ORF for which the function is uncertain. The V gene lost 2 bases and the J gene lost 8 bases, with 21 bases spanning the gap. The CDR3 sequence is 16 residues long.

The chain recombines TRBV18 with TRBJ2-1, with a weak D call TRBD1 (6 bases). CDR1 is KGHSH and CDR2 is LQKENI in the germline V gene. The CDR3 totals 13 residues. Trimming shortened V by 4 bases and J by 8 bases, and 12 bases separated the two germline ends. The CDR3 sequence is CASSQTQGHEQFF. CDR3 bases: TGTGCCAGCTCACAGACTCAGGGGCATGAGCAGTTCTTC.